These 17 T cell receptor beta chains were all obtained from the same sample, sequenced in a study of spatial heterogeneity in lung cancer (dated by TCRdb to the late 2010s). Libraries were prepared through 5' RACE. TCRdb records NextSeq 500 as the sequencer. TCRdb reprocessed the public reads (quality trimming at Q25 with fastp, clone calling with MiXCR) and kept in-frame beta chains. Entries that share a CDR3 protein sequence are merged under the most common genes and DNA. Within this sample are 60,000 to 85,000 distinct CDR3 sequences, with 7.5% to 10% of them counted one time only. 1.5% to 2% of the sample lies in the top ten. What this sample's time point label stands for: blood at routine non-recurrence follow-up after resection. Sample: PBMCs, taken at follow-up. These receptors were taken from a female donor with early-stage non-small cell lung cancer.

On this clonotype itself: At one boundary the junction diverges from the germline segment, which might be a read error. The V gene is TRBV5-8, the J gene TRBJ2-1, with D uncertain. Germline V CDR1 and CDR2: SGHTS, YDEGEE. This CDR3 has 12 residues. The CDR3 coding sequence is TGTGTCAGCAGCTTGGATAGCAATAGGCAGTTCTTC. It translates to CVSSLDSNRQFF.

This clonotype was recorded at least ten times. J is TRBJ2-2 and V is TRBV5-4, with 11 bases aligning to TRBD2. The V and J ends lost 3 bases and 5 bases, in that order; junction bases with no gene match: 6. CDR1 SGHNT and CDR2 YYREEE come from the germline V gene (reference sequence). This CDR3 region has 16 residues. The CDR3 DNA reads TGTGCCAGCAGCTCTTTAGCGGGAGGGGTTACCGGGGAGCTGTTTTTT. This gives the protein CASSSLAGGVTGELFF.

For this clonotype: Since a much larger clone is just one base distant, this may be a read error. J is TRBJ2-7 and V is TRBV19; the D gene is possibly TRBD1 (6 bases). This CDR3 comprises 15 residues. Trimming pared 5 bases from V and 3 bases from J, leaving 17 bases between. CDR1 and CDR2 (germline): LNHDA, SQIVND (reference sequence). CDR3 region: CASSPLGTYNYEQYF. The CDR3 bases are TGTGCCAGTAGTCCACTGGGGACATACAACTACGAGCAGTACTTC.

This clonotype was seen repeatedly, ten times or more. This chain links TRBV12-3 or TRBV12-4 with TRBJ2-2; 10 nucleotides agree with TRBD1. This CDR3 is built from 18 residues. V was clipped by 2 bases and J by 5 bases; unmatched bases: 11. This CDR3 is CASSLKPLGQGLTGELFF. CDR3 coding DNA: TGTGCCAGCAGTTTAAAGCCTCTGGGACAGGGGTTGACCGGGGAGCTGTTTTTT.

The chain has TRBV15 and TRBJ1-1; D perhaps matches TRBD1 (5 bases). This CDR3 region has 14 residues. Trimming removed 3 bases at V and 0 bases at J, with 8 bases between. Germline loops: CDR1 LNHNV, CDR2 YYDKDF (reference sequence). CDR3 bases: TGTGCCACCAGCAGCGGGGCGGTGAACACTGAAGCTTTCTTT. This gives the protein CATSSGAVNTEAFF.

This clonotype was recorded many times. CDR3 residues: CASSLEGGGIYEQYF. CDR3 DNA sequence: TGCGCCAGCAGCTTGGAAGGCGGAGGCATCTACGAGCAGTACTTC. The gene calls are TRBV5-1 and TRBJ2-7; D may be TRBD2 (5 bases). CDR3 length: 15 residues. Germline V CDR1 and CDR2: SGHRS, YFSETQ. Trimming took 0 bases from V and 3 from J, leaving 13 bases between them.

This clonotype was seen ten or more times. The chain carries TRBV5-4 and TRBJ1-2; D gene uncertain. Germline V lookup: CDR1 SGHNT, CDR2 YYREEE (reference sequence). The CDR3 is 14 amino acids. Trimming stripped 1 base from V and 4 bases from J, with 11 bases between. The CDR3 bases are TGTGCCAGCAGCTTGACGGCCACTAGCTATGGCTACACCTTC. This encodes CASSLTATSYGYTF.

This clonotype was counted only a few times. The rearrangement joins TRBV27 to TRBJ1-1; perhaps TRBD1 as D (5 bases). The V gene lost 3 bases and the J gene lost 4 bases, with 15 bases spanning the gap. The CDR3 extends over 15 amino acids. The germline CDR1 and CDR2 sequences are MNHEY and SMNVEV (reference sequence). CDR3 bases: TGTGCCAGCAGTTTCAATTCAGTGAGGGGCACTGAAGCTTTCTTT. Its protein is CASSFNSVRGTEAFF.

Many counts were recorded for this clonotype. The chain joins TRBV25-1 to TRBJ2-7, with 12 bases that match TRBD2. CDR3 length equals 15 residues. Germline assignment: CDR1 MGHDK and CDR2 SYGVNS. Trimming cost V 2 bases and J 4 bases; bases outside gene matches: 3. For the CDR3, the DNA is TGTGCCAGCAGTGAAGAAACTAGCGGGAGGTACGAGCAGTACTTC. Protein: CASSEETSGRYEQYF.

The table lists this clonotype with a few counts. V gene TRBV7-9 combines with J gene TRBJ2-3; TRBD2 matches at 7 bases. With V trimmed by 4 bases and J by 6 bases, 10 bases remained unmatched. The germline V gene encodes CDR1 SEHNR and CDR2 FQNEAQ (reference sequence). This CDR3 has 15 amino acids. CDR3 bases: TGTGCCAGCAGCTCTAAAAGCGGGGCCTTGGATACGCAGTATTTT. Amino acid sequence: CASSSKSGALDTQYF.

This clonotype was observed many times. V and J are TRBV7-9 and TRBJ2-1; the D gene is possibly TRBD1 (6 bases). Trimming took off 5 bases at V and 15 bases at J, with 26 bases between the two ends. CDR1 SEHNR and CDR2 FQNEAQ come from the germline V gene (reference sequence). This CDR3 has 15 amino acids. This chain's CDR3 is CASSANTDRRHKGFF. In DNA, the CDR3 is TGTGCCAGCAGCGCCAATACGGACAGAAGGCACAAAGGGTTCTTC. The full variable domain, in which reference TRBV7-9 and TRBJ2-1 provide the parts outside the CDR3, is DTGVSQNPRHKITKRGQNVTFRCDPISEHNRLYWYRQTLGQGPEFLTYFQNEAQLEKSRLLSDRFSAERPKGSFSTLEIQRTEQGDSAMYLCASSANTDRRHKGFFGPGTRLTVL.

This clonotype was seen just once. The V and J genes are TRBV10-1 and TRBJ2-4; D not certain. V lost 0 bases and J lost 8, with 14 bases in between. CDR1 WNHNN and CDR2 SYGVQD come from the germline V gene (reference sequence). CDR3 size: 15 residues. The CDR3 spells CASSESSPRSDIQYF. The CDR3 coding sequence is TGCGCCAGCAGTGAGTCGAGTCCAAGGTCGGACATTCAGTACTTC.

This clonotype was found many times. The gene calls are TRBV12-3 or TRBV12-4 and TRBJ1-1; D not resolved. V dropped 5 bases and J dropped 8 bases, with 9 bases sitting between them. The CDR3 runs to 11 residues. For the CDR3, the DNA is TGTGCCAGCAGTAGGAGGGCGGAAGCTTTCTTT. Translated: CASSRRAEAFF.

This clonotype was detected once. This chain joins TRBV18 and TRBJ1-1; tentatively, D is TRBD1 (5 bases). Germline CDR1 and CDR2: KGHSH and LQKENI. Trimming left V 5 bases short and J 3 bases short, with 13 bases between. The CDR3 spans 14 residues. The CDR3: CASSLLGGDTEAFF. The CDR3 DNA sequence: TGTGCCAGCTCATTACTCGGGGGAGACACTGAAGCTTTCTTT. Full variable domain (missing parts from reference TRBV18 and TRBJ1-1): NAGVMQNPRHLVRRRGQEARLRCSPMKGHSHVYWYRQLPEEGLKFMVYLQKENIIDESGMPKERFSAEFPKEGPSILRIQQVVRGDSAAYFCASSLLGGDTEAFFGQGTRLTVV.

This clonotype was detected a few times. This chain connects TRBV7-2 to TRBJ2-3; tentatively, D is TRBD1 (6 bases). Germline V lookup: CDR1 SGHTA, CDR2 FQGNSA. There are 17 residues in the CDR3. Deletions cut 3 bases from V and 3 bases from J, with 19 bases between. The CDR3 sequence: CASSLSTGPLSTDTQYF. In DNA form, the CDR3 reads TGTGCCAGCAGCTTGTCCACAGGGCCCCTTAGTACAGATACGCAGTATTTT.

This clonotype has at least ten counts. The chain is built from TRBV19 and TRBJ1-1; 7 bases are a match to TRBD1. V trimming: 7 bases; J trimming: 6 bases; junction bases outside the gene matches: 11. Germline CDR1 is LNHDA and CDR2 is SQIVND (reference sequence). The CDR3 sequence is 14 residues long. The CDR3 loop is CASTDRDRASEAFF. CDR3 coding DNA: TGTGCCAGTACAGACCGGGACAGAGCTTCTGAAGCTTTCTTT.

This clonotype was counted ten times or more. The rearrangement uses TRBV18 and TRBJ1-2; D gene unclear. Germline assignment: CDR1 KGHSH and CDR2 LQKENI. The CDR3 has 11 amino acids. Trimming left V 2 bases short and J 2 bases short, with 0 bases between. The chain's CDR3 is CASSPNYGYTF. The CDR3 bases are TGTGCCAGCTCACCAAACTATGGCTACACCTTC.